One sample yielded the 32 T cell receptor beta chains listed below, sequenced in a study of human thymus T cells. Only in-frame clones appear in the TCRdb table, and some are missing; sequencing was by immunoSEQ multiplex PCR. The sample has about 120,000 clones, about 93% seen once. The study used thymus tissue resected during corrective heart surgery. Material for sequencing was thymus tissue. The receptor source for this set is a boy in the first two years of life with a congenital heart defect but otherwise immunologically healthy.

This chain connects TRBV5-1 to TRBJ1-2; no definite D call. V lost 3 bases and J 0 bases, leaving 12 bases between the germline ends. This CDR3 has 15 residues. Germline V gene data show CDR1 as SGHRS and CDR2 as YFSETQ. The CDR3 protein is CASSSRSLSNYGYTF. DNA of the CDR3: TGCGCCAGCAGCTCGCGGTCTCTCTCTAACTATGGCTACACCTTC. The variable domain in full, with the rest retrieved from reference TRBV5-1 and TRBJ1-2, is KAGVTQTPRYLIKTRGQQVTLSCSPISGHRSVSWYQQTPGQGLQFLFEYFSETQRNKGNFPGRFSGRQFSNSRSEMNVSTLELGDSALYLCASSSRSLSNYGYTFGSGTRLTVV.

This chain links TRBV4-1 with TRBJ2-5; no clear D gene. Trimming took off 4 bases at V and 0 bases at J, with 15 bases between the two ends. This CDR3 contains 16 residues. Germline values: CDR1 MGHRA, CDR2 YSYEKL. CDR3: CASSRTEDEYQETQYF. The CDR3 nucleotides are TGCGCCAGCAGCCGCACAGAGGATGAGTACCAAGAGACCCAGTACTTC.

The CDR3 loop reads CASSQDGSGGPSGNEQFF. The DNA for the CDR3 is TGCGCCAGCAGCCAAGATGGGTCGGGGGGGCCCTCGGGGAATGAGCAGTTCTTC. The rearrangement joins TRBV4-3 to TRBJ2-1; 8 bases are shared with TRBD2. With 0 bases clipped from V and 7 bases from J, the junction kept 14 bases outside the gene matches. Looked up from germline, CDR1 is LGHNA and CDR2 is YSLEER. The CDR3 extends over 18 amino acids.

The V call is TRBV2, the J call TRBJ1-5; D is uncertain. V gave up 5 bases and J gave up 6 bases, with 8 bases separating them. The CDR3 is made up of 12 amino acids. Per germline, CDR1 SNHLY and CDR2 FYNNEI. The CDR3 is CASSIRTQPQHF. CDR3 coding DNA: TGTGCCAGCAGTATCAGGACTCAGCCCCAGCATTTT. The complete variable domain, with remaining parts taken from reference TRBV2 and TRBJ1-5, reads EPEVTQTPSHQVTQMGQEVILRCVPISNHLYFYWYRQILGQKVEFLVSFYNNEISEKSEIFDDQFSVERPDGSNFTLKIRSTKLEDSAMYFCASSIRTQPQHFGDGTRLSIL.

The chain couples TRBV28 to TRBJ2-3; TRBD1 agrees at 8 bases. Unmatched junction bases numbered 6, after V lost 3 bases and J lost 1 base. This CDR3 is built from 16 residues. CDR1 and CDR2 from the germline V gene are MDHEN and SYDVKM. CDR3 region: CASSFSAGQGTDTQYF. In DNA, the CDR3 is TGTGCCAGCAGTTTTTCTGCGGGACAGGGCACAGATACGCAGTATTTT.

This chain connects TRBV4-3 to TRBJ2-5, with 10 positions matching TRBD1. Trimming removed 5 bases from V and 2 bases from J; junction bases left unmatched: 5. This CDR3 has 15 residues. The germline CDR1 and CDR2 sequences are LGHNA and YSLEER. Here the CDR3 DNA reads TGCGCCAGCAGCTTTGACAGGGGGCGGCAAGAGACCCAGTACTTC. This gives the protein CASSFDRGRQETQYF.

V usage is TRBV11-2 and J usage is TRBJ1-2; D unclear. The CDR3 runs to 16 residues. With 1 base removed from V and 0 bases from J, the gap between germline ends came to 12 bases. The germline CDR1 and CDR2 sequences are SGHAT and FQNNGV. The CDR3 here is CASSLVVAHSNYGYTF. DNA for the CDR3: TGTGCCAGCAGCTTAGTGGTGGCGCATTCTAACTATGGCTACACCTTC.

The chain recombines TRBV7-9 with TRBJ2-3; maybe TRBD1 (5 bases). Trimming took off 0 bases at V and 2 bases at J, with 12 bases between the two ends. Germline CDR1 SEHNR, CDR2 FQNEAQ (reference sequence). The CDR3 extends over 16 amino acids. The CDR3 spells CASSLAVTDNTDTQYF. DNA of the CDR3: TGTGCCAGCAGCTTAGCTGTGACGGACAACACAGATACGCAGTATTTT.

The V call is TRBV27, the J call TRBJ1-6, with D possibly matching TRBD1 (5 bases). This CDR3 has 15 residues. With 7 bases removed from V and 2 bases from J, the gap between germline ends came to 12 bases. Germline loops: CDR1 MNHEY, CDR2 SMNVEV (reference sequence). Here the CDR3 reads CASTGEGPYNSPLHF. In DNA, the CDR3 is TGTGCCAGCACGGGGGAGGGCCCCTATAATTCACCCCTCCACTTT.

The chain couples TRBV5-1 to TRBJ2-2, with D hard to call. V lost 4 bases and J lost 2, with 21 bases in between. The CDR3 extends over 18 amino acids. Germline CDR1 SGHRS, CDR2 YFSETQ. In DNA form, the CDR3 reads TGCGCCAGCAGCCCAAAGACCGGGTCCCTATTCAACACCGGGGAGCTGTTTTTT. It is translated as CASSPKTGSLFNTGELFF.

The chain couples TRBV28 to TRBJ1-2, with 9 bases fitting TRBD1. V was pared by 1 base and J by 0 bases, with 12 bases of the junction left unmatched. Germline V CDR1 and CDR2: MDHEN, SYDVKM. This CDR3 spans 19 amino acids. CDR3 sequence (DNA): TGTGCCAGCAGTTTATCCCAAGGGGGACAGGGTCTACCTAACTATGGCTACACCTTC. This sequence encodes CASSLSQGGQGLPNYGYTF.

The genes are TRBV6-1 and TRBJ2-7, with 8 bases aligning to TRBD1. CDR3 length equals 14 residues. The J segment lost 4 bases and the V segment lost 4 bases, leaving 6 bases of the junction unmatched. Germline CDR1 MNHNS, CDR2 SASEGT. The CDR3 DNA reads TGTGCCAGCAGTGCACCAGGGGGCTCGTACGAGCAGTACTTC. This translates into CASSAPGGSYEQYF.

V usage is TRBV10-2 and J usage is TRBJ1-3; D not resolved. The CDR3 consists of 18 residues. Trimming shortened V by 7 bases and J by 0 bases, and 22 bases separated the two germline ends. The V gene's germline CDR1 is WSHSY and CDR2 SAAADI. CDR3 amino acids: CASTARSPRAISGNTIYF. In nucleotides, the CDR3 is TGCGCCAGCACCGCCCGTAGCCCCCGGGCCATCTCTGGAAACACCATATATTTT.

Written as DNA, the CDR3 is TGTGCCAGCAGTTTAGGGGGCGCCCCTAGGGAGCAGTTCTTC. Its translation: CASSLGGAPREQFF. V usage is TRBV27 and J usage is TRBJ2-1; D is perhaps TRBD1 (6 bases). V was clipped by 2 bases and J by 10 bases, with 15 bases between them. From germline, CDR1 is MNHEY and CDR2 SMNVEV (reference sequence). This CDR3 has 14 amino acids.

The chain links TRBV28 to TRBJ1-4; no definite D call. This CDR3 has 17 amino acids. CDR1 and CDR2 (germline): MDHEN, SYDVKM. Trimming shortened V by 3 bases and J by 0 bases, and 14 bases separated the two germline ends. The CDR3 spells CASSLASSAPTNEKLFF. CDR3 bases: TGTGCCAGCAGTTTGGCTTCCTCAGCCCCAACTAATGAAAAACTGTTTTTT.

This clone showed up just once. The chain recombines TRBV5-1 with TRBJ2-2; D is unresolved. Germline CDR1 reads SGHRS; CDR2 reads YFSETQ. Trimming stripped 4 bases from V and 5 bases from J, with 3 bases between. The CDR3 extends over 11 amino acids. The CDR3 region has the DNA TGCGCCAGCAGCCGTACCGGGGAGCTGTTTTTT. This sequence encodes CASSRTGELFF. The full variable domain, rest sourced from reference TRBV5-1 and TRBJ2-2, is KAGVTQTPRYLIKTRGQQVTLSCSPISGHRSVSWYQQTPGQGLQFLFEYFSETQRNKGNFPGRFSGRQFSNSRSEMNVSTLELGDSALYLCASSRTGELFFGEGSRLTVL.

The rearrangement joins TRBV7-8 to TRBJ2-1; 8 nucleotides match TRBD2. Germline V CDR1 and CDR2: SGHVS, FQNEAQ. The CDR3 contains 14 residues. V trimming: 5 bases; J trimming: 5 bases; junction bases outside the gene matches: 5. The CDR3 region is CASSTTSGNNEQFF. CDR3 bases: TGTGCCAGCAGCACCACTAGCGGAAACAATGAGCAGTTCTTC.

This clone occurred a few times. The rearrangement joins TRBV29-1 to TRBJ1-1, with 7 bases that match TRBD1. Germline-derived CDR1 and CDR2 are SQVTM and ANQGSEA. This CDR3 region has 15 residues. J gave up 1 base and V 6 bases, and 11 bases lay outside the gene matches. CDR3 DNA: TGCAGCGTGGTTCCCAGGGGGTCGTGGAACACTGAAGCTTTCTTT. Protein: CSVVPRGSWNTEAFF.

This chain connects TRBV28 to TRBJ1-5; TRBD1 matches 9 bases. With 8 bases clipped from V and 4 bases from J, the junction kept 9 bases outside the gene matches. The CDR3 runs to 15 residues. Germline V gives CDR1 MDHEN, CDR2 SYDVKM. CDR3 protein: CASLSGTGLNQPQHF. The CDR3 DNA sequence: TGTGCCAGCCTATCTGGGACAGGGCTTAATCAGCCCCAGCATTTT.

In nucleotides, the CDR3 is TGCGCCAGCAGCCAAGATCTTGTGGGGGGGCCCTCCTTTTATGAGCAGTTCTTC. Amino acid sequence: CASSQDLVGGPSFYEQFF. This chain connects TRBV4-3 to TRBJ2-1; TRBD2 is a possible D gene (7 bases). V was clipped by 0 bases and J by 8 bases, with 23 bases between them. This CDR3 spans 18 amino acids. Germline loops: CDR1 LGHNA, CDR2 YSLEER.

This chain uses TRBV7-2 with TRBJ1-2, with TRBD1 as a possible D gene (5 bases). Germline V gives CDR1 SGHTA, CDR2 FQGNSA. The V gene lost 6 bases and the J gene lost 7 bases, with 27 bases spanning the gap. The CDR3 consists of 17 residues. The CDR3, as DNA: TGTGCCAGCAGGACAGTGGGGGTTACGGCCCCGGGGCCTGGCTACACCTTC. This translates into CASRTVGVTAPGPGYTF. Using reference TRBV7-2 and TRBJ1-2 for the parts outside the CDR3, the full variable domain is GAGVSQSPSNKVTEKGKDVELRCDPISGHTALYWYRQSLGQGLEFLIYFQGNSAPDKSGLPSDRFSAERTGGSVSTLTIQRTQQEDSAVYLCASRTVGVTAPGPGYTFGSGTRLTVV.

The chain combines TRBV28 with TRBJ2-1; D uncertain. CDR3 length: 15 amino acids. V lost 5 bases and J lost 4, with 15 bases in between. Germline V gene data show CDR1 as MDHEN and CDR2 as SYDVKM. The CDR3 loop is CASSIETHPYNEQFF. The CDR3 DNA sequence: TGTGCCAGCAGTATCGAGACACACCCGTACAATGAGCAGTTCTTC.

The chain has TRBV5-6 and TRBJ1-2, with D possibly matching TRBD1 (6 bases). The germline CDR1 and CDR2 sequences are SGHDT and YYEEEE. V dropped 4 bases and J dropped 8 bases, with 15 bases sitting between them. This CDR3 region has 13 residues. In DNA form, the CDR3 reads TGTGCCAGCAGCCGTAACAGGGCTCAGGGCTACACCTTC. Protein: CASSRNRAQGYTF.

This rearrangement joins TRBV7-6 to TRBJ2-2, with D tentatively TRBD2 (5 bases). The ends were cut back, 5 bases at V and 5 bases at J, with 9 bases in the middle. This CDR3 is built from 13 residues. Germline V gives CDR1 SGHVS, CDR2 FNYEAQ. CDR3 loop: CASSPPGTGELFF. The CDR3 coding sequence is TGTGCCAGCAGCCCCCCGGGGACCGGGGAGCTGTTTTTT.

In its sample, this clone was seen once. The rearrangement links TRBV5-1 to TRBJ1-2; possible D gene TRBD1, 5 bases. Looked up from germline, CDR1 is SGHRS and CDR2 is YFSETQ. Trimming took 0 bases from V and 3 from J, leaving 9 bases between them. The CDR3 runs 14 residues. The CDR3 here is CASSLGDRDYGYTF. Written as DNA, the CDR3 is TGCGCCAGCAGCTTGGGAGACAGAGACTATGGCTACACCTTC.

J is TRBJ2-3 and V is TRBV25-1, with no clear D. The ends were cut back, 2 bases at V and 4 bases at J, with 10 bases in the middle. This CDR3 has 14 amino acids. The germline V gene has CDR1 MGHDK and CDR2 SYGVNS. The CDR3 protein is CASSERFGSDTQYF. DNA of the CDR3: TGTGCCAGCAGTGAAAGGTTCGGGTCAGATACGCAGTATTTT.

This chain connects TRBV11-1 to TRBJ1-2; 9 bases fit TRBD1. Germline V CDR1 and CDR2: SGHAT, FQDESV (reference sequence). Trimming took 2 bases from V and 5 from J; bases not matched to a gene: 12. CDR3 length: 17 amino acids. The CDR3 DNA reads TGTGCCAGCAGCTTAAGTGGCCCAGGGACAGGGAGTTATGGCTACACCTTC. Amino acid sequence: CASSLSGPGTGSYGYTF.

Written as DNA, the CDR3 is TGTGCCAGCAGTGAAGGACAGGTACGGAAGAGCGGCATTCAGTACTTC. Its protein product is CASSEGQVRKSGIQYF. This chain joins TRBV2 and TRBJ2-4, with D possibly being TRBD1 (6 bases). The CDR3 is made up of 16 amino acids. Looked up from germline, CDR1 is SNHLY and CDR2 is FYNNEI. Trimming removed 1 base at V and 9 bases at J, with 19 bases between.

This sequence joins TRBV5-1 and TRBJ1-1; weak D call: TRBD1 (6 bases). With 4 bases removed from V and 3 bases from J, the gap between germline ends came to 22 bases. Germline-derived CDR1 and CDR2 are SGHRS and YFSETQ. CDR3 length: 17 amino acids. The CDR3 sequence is CASSHGGDDRIDTEAFF. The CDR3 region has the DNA TGCGCCAGCAGCCATGGAGGGGACGACAGGATTGACACTGAAGCTTTCTTT.

CDR3 amino acids: CASSRPSHEETQYF. DNA for the CDR3: TGTGCCAGCAGCCGACCGAGCCATGAAGAGACCCAGTACTTC. J is TRBJ2-5 and V is TRBV7-9; D call uncertain. Germline CDR1 reads SEHNR; CDR2 reads FQNEAQ (reference sequence). V was shortened by 5 bases and J by 3 bases, with 13 bases between the two germline ends. This CDR3 comprises 14 residues.

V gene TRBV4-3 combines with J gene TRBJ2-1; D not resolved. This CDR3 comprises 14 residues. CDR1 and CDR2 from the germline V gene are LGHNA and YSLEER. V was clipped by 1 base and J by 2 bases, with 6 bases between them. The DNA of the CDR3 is TGCGCCAGCAGCCAAGCCCGGACCTACAATGAGCAGTTCTTC. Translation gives CASSQARTYNEQFF.

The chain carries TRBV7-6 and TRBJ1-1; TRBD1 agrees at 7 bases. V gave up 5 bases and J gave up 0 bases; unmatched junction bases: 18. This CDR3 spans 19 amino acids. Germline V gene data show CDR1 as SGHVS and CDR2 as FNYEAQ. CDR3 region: CASSLLCVDRSSLNTEAFF. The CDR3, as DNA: TGTGCCAGCAGCCTCTTATGCGTGGACAGGAGCTCCCTGAACACTGAAGCTTTCTTT.